This TCR beta chain was identified in a study of Graves' ophthalmopathy and Graves' hyperthyroidism. CDR3 regions of TCR beta were amplified from RNA transcripts. The library came from an HTBI-primed first-round RT-PCR and a second-round multiplex PCR. TCRdb re-called the multiplex PCR reads with MiXCR, one entry per CDR3 protein. The sample has fewer than 350,000 distinct CDR3 sequences; about 17% are singletons. CDR3 length: 17 residues. V lost 10 bases and J 0 bases, leaving 19 bases between the germline ends. The V gene's germline CDR1 is SGHTA and CDR2 FQGNSA. This clonotype has a handful of counts.

The genes are TRBV7-2 and TRBJ1-6; a possible D gene is TRBD1 (5 bases). This clonotype was sampled from an adult man with Graves' ophthalmopathy. The sequenced sample consisted of peripheral blood. Here the CDR3 reads CAIQPGGFGSYNSPLHF. Written as DNA, the CDR3 is TGTGCCATCCAGCCCGGGGGGTTCGGCTCCTATAATTCACCCCTCCACTTT. Complete variable domain (other parts from reference TRBV7-2 and TRBJ1-6): GAGVSQSPSNKVTEKGKDVELRCDPISGHTALYWYRQSLGQGLEFLIYFQGNSAPDKSGLPSDRFSAERTGGSVSTLTIQRTQQEDSAVYLCAIQPGGFGSYNSPLHFGNGTRLTVT.